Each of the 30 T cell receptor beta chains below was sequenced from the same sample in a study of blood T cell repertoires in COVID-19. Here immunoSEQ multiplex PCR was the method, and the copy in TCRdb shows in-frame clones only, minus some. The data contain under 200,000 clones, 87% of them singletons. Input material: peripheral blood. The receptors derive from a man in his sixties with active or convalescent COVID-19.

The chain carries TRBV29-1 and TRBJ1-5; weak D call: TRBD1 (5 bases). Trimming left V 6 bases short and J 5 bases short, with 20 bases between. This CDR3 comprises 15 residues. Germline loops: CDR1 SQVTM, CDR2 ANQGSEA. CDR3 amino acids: CSVGMGGTGDQPQHF. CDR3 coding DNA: TGCAGCGTGGGGATGGGGGGAACGGGGGATCAGCCCCAGCATTTT.

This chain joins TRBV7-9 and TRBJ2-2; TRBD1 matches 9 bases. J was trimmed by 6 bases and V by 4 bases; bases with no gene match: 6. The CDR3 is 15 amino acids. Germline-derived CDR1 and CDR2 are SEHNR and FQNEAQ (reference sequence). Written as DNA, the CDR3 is TGTGCCAGCAGCTCGCTGGGACAGGGCGCCGGGGAGCTGTTTTTT. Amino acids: CASSSLGQGAGELFF.

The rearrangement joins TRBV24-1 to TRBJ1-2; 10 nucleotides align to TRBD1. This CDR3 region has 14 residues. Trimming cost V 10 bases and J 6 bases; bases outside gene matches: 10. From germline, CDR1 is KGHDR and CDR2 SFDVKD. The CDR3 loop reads CATAGTGVSDGYTF. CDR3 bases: TGTGCCACGGCCGGGACAGGGGTATCAGATGGCTACACCTTC.

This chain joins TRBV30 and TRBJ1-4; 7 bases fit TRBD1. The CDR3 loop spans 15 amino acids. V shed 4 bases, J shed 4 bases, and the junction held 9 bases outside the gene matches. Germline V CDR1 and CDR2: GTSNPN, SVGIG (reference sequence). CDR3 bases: TGTGCCTGGACTAAGGGGGCAGGGGGTAATGAAAAACTGTTTTTT. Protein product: CAWTKGAGGNEKLFF.

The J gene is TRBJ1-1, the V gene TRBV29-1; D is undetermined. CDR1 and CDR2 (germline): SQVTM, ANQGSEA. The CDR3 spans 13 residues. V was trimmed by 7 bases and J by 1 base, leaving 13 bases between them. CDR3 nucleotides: TGCAGCGCCGATCAAAGCGGGAACACTGAAGCTTTCTTT. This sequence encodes CSADQSGNTEAFF.

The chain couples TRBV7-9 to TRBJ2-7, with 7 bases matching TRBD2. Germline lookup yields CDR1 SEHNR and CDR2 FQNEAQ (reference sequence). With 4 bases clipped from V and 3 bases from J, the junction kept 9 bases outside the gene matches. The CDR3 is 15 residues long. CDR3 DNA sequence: TGTGCCAGCAGCTGGGCGGGGGACGGGAGCTACGAGCAGTACTTC. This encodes CASSWAGDGSYEQYF.

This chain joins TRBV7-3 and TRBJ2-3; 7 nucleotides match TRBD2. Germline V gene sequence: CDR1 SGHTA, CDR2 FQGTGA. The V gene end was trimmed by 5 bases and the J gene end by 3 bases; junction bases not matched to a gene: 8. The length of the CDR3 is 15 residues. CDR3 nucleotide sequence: TGTGCCAGCAGCCCCCGGGGAGGGGTGACAGATACGCAGTATTTT. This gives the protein CASSPRGGVTDTQYF.

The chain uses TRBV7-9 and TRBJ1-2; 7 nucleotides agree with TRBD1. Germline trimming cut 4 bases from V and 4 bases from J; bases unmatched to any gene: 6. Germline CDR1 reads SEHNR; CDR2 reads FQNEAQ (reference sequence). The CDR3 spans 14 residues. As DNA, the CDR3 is TGTGCCAGCAGCTGGACAGGTTACAGCTATGGCTACACCTTC. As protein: CASSWTGYSYGYTF.

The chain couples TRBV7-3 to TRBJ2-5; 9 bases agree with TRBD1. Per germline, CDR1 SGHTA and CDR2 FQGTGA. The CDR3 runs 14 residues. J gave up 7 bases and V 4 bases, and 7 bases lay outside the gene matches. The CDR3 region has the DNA TGTGCCAGCAGCTCAGGACAGGGGATGGCGACCCAGTACTTC. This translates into CASSSGQGMATQYF.

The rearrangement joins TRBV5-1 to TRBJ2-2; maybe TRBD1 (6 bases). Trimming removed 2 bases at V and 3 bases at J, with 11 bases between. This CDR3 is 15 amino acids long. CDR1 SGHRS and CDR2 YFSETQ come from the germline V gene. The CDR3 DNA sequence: TGCGCCAGCAGCTTTAGGGGGTTGGACACCGGGGAGCTGTTTTTT. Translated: CASSFRGLDTGELFF.

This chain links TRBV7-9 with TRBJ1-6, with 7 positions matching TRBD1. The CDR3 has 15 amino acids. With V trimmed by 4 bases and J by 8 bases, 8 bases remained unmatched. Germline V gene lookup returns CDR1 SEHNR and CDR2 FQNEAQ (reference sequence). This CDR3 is CASSSLTGWDSPLHF. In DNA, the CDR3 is TGTGCCAGCAGCTCCTTGACAGGGTGGGATTCACCCCTCCACTTT.

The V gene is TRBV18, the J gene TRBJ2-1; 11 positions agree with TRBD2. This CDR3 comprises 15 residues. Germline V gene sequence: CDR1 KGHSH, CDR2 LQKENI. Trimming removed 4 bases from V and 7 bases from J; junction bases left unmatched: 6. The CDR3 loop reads CASSLGLADGNEQFF. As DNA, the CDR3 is TGTGCCAGCTCACTGGGACTAGCGGACGGGAATGAGCAGTTCTTC.

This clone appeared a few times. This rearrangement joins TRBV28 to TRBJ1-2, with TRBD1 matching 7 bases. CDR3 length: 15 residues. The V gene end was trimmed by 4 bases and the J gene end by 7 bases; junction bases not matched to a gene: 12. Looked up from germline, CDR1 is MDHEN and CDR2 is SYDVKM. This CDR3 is CASSSYDRVGGGYTF. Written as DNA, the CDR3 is TGTGCCAGCAGTTCTTACGACAGGGTAGGAGGTGGCTACACCTTC.

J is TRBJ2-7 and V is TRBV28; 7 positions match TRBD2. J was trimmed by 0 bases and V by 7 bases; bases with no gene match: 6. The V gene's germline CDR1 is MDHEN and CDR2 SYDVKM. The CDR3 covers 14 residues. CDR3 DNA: TGTGCCAGCAAAGCGGGGCCTACCTCCTACGAGCAGTACTTC. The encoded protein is CASKAGPTSYEQYF.

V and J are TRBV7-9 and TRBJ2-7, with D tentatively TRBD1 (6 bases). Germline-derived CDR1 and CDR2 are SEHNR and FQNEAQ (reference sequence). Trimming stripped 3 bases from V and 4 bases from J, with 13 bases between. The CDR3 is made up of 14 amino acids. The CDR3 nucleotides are TGTGCCAGCAGCTTTGGCACAGGGAAGTACGAGCAGTACTTC. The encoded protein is CASSFGTGKYEQYF. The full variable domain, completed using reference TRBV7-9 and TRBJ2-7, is DTGVSQNPRHKITKRGQNVTFRCDPISEHNRLYWYRQTLGQGPEFLTYFQNEAQLEKSRLLSDRFSAERPKGSFSTLEIQRTEQGDSAMYLCASSFGTGKYEQYFGPGTRLTVT.

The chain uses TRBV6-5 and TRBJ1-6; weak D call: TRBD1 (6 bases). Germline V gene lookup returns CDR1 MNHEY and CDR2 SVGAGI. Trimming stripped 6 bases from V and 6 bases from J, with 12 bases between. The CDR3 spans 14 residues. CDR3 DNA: TGTGCCAGCAGAACTACAGGGCCTAATTCACCCCTCCACTTT. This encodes CASRTTGPNSPLHF.

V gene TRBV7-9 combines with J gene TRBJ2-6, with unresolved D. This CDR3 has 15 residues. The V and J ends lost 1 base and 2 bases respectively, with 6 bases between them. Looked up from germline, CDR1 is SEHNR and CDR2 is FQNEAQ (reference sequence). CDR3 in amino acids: CASSLGGTGANVLTF. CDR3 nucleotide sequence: TGTGCCAGCAGCTTAGGAGGAACTGGGGCCAACGTCCTGACTTTC.

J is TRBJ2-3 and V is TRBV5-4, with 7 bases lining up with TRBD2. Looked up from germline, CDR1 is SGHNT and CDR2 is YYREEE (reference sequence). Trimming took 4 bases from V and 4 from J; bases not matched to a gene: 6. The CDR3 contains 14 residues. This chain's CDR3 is CASSVRAGADTQYF. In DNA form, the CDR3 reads TGTGCCAGCAGCGTCCGGGCGGGGGCAGATACGCAGTATTTT.

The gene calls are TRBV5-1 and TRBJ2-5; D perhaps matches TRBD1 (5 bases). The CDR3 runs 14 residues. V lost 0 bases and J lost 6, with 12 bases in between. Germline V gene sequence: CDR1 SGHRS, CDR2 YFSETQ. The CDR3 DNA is TGCGCCAGCAGCTTGGTGGGCAGGGAACAGACCCAGTACTTC. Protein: CASSLVGREQTQYF. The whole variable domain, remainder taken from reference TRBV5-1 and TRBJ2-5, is KAGVTQTPRYLIKTRGQQVTLSCSPISGHRSVSWYQQTPGQGLQFLFEYFSETQRNKGNFPGRFSGRQFSNSRSEMNVSTLELGDSALYLCASSLVGREQTQYFGPGTRLLVL.

The CDR3 bases are TGTGCCAGCAGCCACGGACCGACAGGATCAGAGACCCAGTACTTC. As protein: CASSHGPTGSETQYF. This rearrangement joins TRBV7-9 to TRBJ2-5, with D perhaps TRBD1 (6 bases). This CDR3 is 15 amino acids long. CDR1 and CDR2 from the germline V gene are SEHNR and FQNEAQ (reference sequence). Between the trimmed V and J ends, which lost 5 bases and 4 bases, there was a span of 17 bases.

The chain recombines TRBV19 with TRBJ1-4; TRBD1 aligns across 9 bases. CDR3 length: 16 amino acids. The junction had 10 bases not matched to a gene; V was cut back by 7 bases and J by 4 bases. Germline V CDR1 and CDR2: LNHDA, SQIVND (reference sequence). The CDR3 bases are TGTGCCAGTAATGCTATAAACAGGGGGCGTAATGAAAAACTGTTTTTT. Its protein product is CASNAINRGRNEKLFF.

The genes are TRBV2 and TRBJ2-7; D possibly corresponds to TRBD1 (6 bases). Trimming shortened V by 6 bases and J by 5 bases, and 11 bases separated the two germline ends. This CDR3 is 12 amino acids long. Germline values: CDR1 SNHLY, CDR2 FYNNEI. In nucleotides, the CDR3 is TGTGCCAGCAGGGGGGCGACAGACGAGCAGTACTTC. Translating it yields CASRGATDEQYF.

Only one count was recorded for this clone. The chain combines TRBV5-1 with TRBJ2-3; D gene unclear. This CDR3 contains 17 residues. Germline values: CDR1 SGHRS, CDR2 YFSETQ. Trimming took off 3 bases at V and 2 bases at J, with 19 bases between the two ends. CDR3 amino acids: CASSWPIEAGSTDTQYF. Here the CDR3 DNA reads TGCGCCAGCAGCTGGCCCATTGAGGCTGGATCCACAGATACGCAGTATTTT.

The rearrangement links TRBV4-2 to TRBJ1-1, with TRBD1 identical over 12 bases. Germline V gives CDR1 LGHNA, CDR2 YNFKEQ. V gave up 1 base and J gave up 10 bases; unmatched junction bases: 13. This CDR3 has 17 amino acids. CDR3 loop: CASSQGGLRDRGPIAFF. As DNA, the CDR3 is TGTGCCAGCAGCCAAGGGGGGCTCCGGGACAGGGGGCCGATAGCTTTCTTT.

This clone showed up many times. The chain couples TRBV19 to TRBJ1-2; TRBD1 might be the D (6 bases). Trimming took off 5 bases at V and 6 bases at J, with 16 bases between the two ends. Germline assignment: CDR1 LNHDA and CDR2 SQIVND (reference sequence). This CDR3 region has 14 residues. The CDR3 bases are TGTGCCAGTAGTCATTTCACAGGGAGGGATGGCTACACCTTC. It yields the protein CASSHFTGRDGYTF.

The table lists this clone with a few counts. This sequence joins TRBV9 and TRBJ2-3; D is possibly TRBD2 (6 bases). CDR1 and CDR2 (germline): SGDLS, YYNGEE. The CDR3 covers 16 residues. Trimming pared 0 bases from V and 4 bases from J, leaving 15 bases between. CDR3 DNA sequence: TGTGCCAGCAGCGTAGGGGCGGGACGCGGGCCAGATACGCAGTATTTT. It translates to CASSVGAGRGPDTQYF.

As DNA, the CDR3 is TGTGCCAGCAGCGCCGCCGGGACAGGGATCTATGGCTACACCTTC. Translation: CASSAAGTGIYGYTF. This chain links TRBV7-9 with TRBJ1-2; 9 bases line up with TRBD1. The CDR3 runs to 15 residues. The junction had 8 bases not matched to a gene; V was cut back by 5 bases and J by 4 bases. Germline lookup yields CDR1 SEHNR and CDR2 FQNEAQ (reference sequence).

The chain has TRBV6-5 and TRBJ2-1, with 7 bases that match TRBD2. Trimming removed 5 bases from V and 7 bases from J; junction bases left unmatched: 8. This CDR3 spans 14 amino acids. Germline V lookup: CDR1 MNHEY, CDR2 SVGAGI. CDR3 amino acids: CASSPVVGGNEQFF. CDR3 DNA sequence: TGTGCCAGCAGTCCCGTTGTGGGGGGGAATGAGCAGTTCTTC.

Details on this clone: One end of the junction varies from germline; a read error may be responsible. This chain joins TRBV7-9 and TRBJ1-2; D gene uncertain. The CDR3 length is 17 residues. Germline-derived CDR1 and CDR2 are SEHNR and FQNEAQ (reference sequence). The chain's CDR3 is CASSLYPEFSTKYGYTF. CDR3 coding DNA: TGTGCCAGCAGCTTATATCCGGAATTTTCTACTAAATATGGCTACACCTTC.

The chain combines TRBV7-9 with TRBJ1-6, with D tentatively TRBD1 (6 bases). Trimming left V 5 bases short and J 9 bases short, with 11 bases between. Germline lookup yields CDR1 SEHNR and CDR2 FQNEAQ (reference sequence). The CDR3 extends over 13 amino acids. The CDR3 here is CASSPEGVSPLHF. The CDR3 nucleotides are TGTGCCAGCAGCCCCGAGGGGGTTTCACCCCTCCACTTT.